This T cell receptor beta chain was sequenced in a study of T cells in localized non-small cell lung cancer. General study findings and limits: Adjacent uninvolved lung had the highest clonality, suggesting focused antigen responses. In the blood, greater T cell density corresponded to longer overall survival.

Between the trimmed V and J ends, which lost 4 bases and 7 bases, there was a span of 16 bases. The V gene's germline CDR1 is SGHDN and CDR2 FVKESK. The CDR3 covers 15 residues. This clone was seen a handful of times. The antigen is unknown. Measured with immunoSEQ multiplex PCR; TCRdb has only the in-frame clones, and not every one. This sample has roughly 33,000 clones, with roughly nine tenths found just once. The sequence derives from a man aged 35-69 years with stage I lung adenocarcinoma. This rearrangement joins TRBV14 to TRBJ1-4; perhaps TRBD1 as D (6 bases). The source material was peripheral blood, sampled before any cancer treatment. Written as DNA, the CDR3 is TGTGCCAGCAGCCGTGAGTGGGGGGCGCGTGAAAAACTGTTTTTT. Amino acid sequence: CASSREWGAREKLFF.